This T cell receptor beta chain was captured by sequencing in a study of T-cell reconstitution after alpha-beta-depleted transplantation in children. The CDR3 is 16 amino acids. Trimming took 6 bases from V and 0 from J, leaving 15 bases between them. Germline V gene lookup returns CDR1 KGHSH and CDR2 LQKENI. The study, taken as a whole, reports: From newly produced T cells came most of the T-cell counts and diversity one year after transplant. Expanded graft clones, several hundred of them, were reportedly the source of alpha-beta T cells about two months after transplant.

Using unique molecular identifiers, the investigators prepared the TCRbeta library. TCRdb reanalysed the PCR reads using MiXCR and keeps one entry per CDR3 protein. The table has some 830,000 distinct CDR3 sequences, about 15% seen once; the top ten hold just under 5%. In this sample, this clonotype turned up a few times. The antigen remains undetermined. This receptor was obtained from a male patient younger than 18 who had a stem cell transplant for acute lymphoblastic leukemia, so the T cells may come from the graft donor. This sample comprised PBMCs, mostly from graft donor cells, obtained 360 days after TCRalphabeta/CD19-depleted stem cell transplant. The rearrangement links TRBV18 to TRBJ2-4, with D possibly being TRBD1 (6 bases). DNA for the CDR3: TGTGCCAGCTCCCCTTCGGACAGCCTAGCCAAAAACATTCAGTACTTC. Protein: CASSPSDSLAKNIQYF.